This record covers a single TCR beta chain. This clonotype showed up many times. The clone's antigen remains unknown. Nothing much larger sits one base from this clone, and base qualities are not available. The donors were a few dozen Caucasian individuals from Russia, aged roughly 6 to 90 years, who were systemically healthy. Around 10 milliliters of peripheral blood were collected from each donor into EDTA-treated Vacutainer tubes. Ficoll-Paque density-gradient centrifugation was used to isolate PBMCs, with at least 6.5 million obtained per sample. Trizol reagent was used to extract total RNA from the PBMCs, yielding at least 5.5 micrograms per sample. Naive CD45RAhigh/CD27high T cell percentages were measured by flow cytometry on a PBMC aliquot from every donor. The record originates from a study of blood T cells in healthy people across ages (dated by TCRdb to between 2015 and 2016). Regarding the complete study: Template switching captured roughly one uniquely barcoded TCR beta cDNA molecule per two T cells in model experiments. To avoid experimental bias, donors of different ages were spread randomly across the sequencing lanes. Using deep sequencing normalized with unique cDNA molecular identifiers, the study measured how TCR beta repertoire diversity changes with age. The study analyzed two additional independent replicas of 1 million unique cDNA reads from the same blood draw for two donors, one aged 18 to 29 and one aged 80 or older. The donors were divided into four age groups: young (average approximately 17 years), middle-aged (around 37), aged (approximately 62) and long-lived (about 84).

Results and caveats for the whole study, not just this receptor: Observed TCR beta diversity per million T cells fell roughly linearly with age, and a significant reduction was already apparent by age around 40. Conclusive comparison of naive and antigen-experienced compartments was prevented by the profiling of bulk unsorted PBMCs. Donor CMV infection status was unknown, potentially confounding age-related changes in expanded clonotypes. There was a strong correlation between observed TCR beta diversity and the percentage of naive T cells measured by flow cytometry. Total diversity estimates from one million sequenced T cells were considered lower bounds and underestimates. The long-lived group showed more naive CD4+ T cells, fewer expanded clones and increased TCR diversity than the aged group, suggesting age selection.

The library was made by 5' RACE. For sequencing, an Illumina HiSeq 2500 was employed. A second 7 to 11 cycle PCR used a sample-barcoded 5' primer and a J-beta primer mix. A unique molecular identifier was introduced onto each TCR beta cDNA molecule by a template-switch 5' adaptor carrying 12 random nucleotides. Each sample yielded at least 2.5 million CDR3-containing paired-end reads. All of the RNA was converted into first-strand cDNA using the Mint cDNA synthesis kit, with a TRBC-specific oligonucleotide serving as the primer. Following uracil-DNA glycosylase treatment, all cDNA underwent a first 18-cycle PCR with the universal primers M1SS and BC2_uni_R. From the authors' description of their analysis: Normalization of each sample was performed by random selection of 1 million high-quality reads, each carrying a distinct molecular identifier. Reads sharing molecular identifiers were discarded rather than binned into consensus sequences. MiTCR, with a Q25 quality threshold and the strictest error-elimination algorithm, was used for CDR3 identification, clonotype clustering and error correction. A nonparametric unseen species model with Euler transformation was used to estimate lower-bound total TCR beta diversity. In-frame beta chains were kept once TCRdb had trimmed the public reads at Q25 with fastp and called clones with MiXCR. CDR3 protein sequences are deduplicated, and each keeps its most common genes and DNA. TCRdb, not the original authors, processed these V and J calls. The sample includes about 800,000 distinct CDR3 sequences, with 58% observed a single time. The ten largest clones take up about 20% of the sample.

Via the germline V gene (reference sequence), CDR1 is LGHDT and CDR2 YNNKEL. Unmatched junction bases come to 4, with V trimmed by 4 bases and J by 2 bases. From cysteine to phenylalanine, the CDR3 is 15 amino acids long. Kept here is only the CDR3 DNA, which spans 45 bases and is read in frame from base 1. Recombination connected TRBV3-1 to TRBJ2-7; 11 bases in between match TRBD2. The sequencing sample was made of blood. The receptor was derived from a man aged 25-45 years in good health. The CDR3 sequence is CASSPTSGSTYEQYF. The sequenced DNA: TGTGCCAGCAGCCCTACTAGCGGGAGTACCTACGAGCAGTACTTC.